The 16 T cell receptor beta chains below come from one sample, sequenced in a study of cytomegalovirus exposure and HLA in healthy donors. Data came from immunoSEQ multiplex PCR; TCRdb stores just in-frame clones and leaves some out. This sample carries 250,000 to 400,000 clones, nearly 90% of them seen once, and the ten largest clones take around 0.96%. The sequencing sample was made of PBMCs. Every receptor here comes from a man aged 30-40 years in good health and CMV-seronegative.

Points on this clone: Its ends do not fully match the called genes, so a read error is possible. V usage is TRBV9 and J usage is TRBJ2-7, with D unclear. Germline values: CDR1 SGDLS, CDR2 YYNGEE. This CDR3 comprises 9 residues. The CDR3 loop is CASSGHTSF. CDR3 nucleotide sequence: TGTGCCAGCAGCGGGCATACCTCCTTC.

This clone occurred once. The chain joins TRBV4-1 to TRBJ2-3; 15 positions agree with TRBD2. Germline CDR1 reads MGHRA; CDR2 reads YSYEKL. The CDR3 runs to 16 residues. The V gene end was trimmed by 2 bases and the J gene end by 4 bases; junction bases not matched to a gene: 1. CDR3 loop: CASSQWTSGGADTQYF. The CDR3 coding sequence is TGCGCCAGCAGCCAATGGACTAGCGGGGGGGCAGATACGCAGTATTTT.

The gene calls are TRBV19 and TRBJ1-4, with 7 bases identical to TRBD1. With V trimmed by 6 bases and J by 8 bases, 12 bases remained unmatched. The CDR3 is made up of 15 amino acids. Germline V gene lookup returns CDR1 LNHDA and CDR2 SQIVND (reference sequence). Here the CDR3 DNA reads TGTGCCAGTAGGCAATACAGGGGTGACGGCGAAAAACTGTTTTTT. Protein: CASRQYRGDGEKLFF.

The table lists this clone with a count of one. V is TRBV25-1 and J is TRBJ2-7; 8 bases match TRBD1. V was pared by 7 bases and J by 3 bases, with 8 bases of the junction left unmatched. Looked up from germline, CDR1 is MGHDK and CDR2 is SYGVNS. This CDR3 spans 14 amino acids. The CDR3 coding sequence is TGTGCCAGCACCAGGGGGGACAGGTTCTACGAGCAGTACTTC. Protein: CASTRGDRFYEQYF.

The chain joins TRBV28 to TRBJ2-3, with TRBD2 identical over 10 bases. V gave up 8 bases and J gave up 6 bases; unmatched junction bases: 11. CDR1 is MDHEN and CDR2 is SYDVKM in the germline V gene. This CDR3 is built from 15 residues. CDR3 DNA: TGTGCCAGCCAAAAACTAGCGGGGTATTGGGATACGCAGTATTTT. It codes for CASQKLAGYWDTQYF.

This clone was counted a single time. The CDR3 DNA reads as TGTGCCAGCAGCGTACGGGGAACTAACTATGGCTACACCTTC. Its protein product is CASSVRGTNYGYTF. The gene calls are TRBV9 and TRBJ1-2; D gene ambiguous. The V gene lost 1 base and the J gene lost 0 bases, with 7 bases spanning the gap. The CDR3 is 14 residues long. Germline V gene lookup returns CDR1 SGDLS and CDR2 YYNGEE.

The chain is built from TRBV6-1 and TRBJ2-7, with D tentatively TRBD2 (5 bases). The V end lost 8 bases, the J end lost 3 bases, and 20 bases lay between the germline ends. Germline-derived CDR1 and CDR2 are MNHNS and SASEGT. CDR3 size: 15 residues. CDR3 nucleotide sequence: TGTGCCAGCGCTCCCGAGTCGGAGGCCTTCTACGAGCAGTACTTC. Its protein is CASAPESEAFYEQYF.

This chain uses TRBV27 with TRBJ2-7; TRBD1 matches at 7 bases. The CDR3 is made up of 14 amino acids. Germline CDR1 MNHEY, CDR2 SMNVEV (reference sequence). V was clipped by 7 bases and J by 6 bases; unmatched bases: 12. The CDR3 reads CASTRQGTSGEQYF. CDR3 nucleotide sequence: TGTGCCAGCACCCGACAGGGTACCTCCGGCGAGCAGTACTTC.

The genes are TRBV5-6 and TRBJ1-2; TRBD1 is a possible D gene (5 bases). Looked up from germline, CDR1 is SGHDT and CDR2 is YYEEEE. V lost 2 bases, J lost 4 bases, and 12 bases lay in between. The CDR3 runs to 14 residues. As DNA, the CDR3 is TGTGCCAGCAGCTTCCGGGACTCCGGCTATGGCTACACCTTC. It is translated as CASSFRDSGYGYTF.

CDR3 nucleotide sequence: TGTGCCAGCAGCCCCACTAGCGGAACCTACAATGAGCAGTTCTTC. It codes for CASSPTSGTYNEQFF. The V and J genes are TRBV11-2 and TRBJ2-1; 8 nucleotides line up with TRBD2. CDR1 and CDR2 (germline): SGHAT, FQNNGV. After removal of 5 bases from V and 2 bases from J, the junction contained 5 bases not matched to a gene. The CDR3 covers 15 residues. The entire variable domain, with the rest obtained from reference TRBV11-2 and TRBJ2-1, is as follows: EAGVAQSPRYKIIEKRQSVAFWCNPISGHATLYWYQQILGQGPKLLIQFQNNGVVDDSQLPKDRFSAERLKGVDSTLKIQPAKLEDSAVYLCASSPTSGTYNEQFFGPGTRLTVL.

The chain is built from TRBV7-2 and TRBJ2-7; 9 bases are shared with TRBD1. Germline CDR1 SGHTA, CDR2 FQGNSA. V gave up 5 bases and J gave up 6 bases; unmatched junction bases: 23. The CDR3 totals 19 residues. The CDR3 sequence is CASSQSPGQGIWLYSEQYF. The CDR3 nucleotides read TGTGCCAGCAGCCAATCCCCGGGACAGGGAATTTGGCTATACTCCGAGCAGTACTTC.

The rearrangement joins TRBV6-5 to TRBJ2-1; TRBD2 aligns across 8 bases. Germline CDR1 reads MNHEY; CDR2 reads SVGAGI. The CDR3 runs 13 residues. Trimming cost V 8 bases and J 0 bases; bases outside gene matches: 0. The CDR3 reads CASGTSSYNEQFF. In nucleotides, the CDR3 is TGTGCCAGCGGGACTAGCTCCTACAATGAGCAGTTCTTC.

The chain carries TRBV4-1 and TRBJ2-5; D is possibly TRBD1 (7 bases). With 1 base removed from V and 4 bases from J, the gap between germline ends came to 13 bases. Germline V gene data show CDR1 as MGHRA and CDR2 as YSYEKL. CDR3 length: 15 residues. CDR3 DNA sequence: TGCGCCAGCAGCCAAGGTCAGGGGGGAAGAGAGACCCAGTACTTC. Translated: CASSQGQGGRETQYF.

The CDR3 DNA is TGTGCCAGCAGTGGCACACTAGGGACAGGAGACTACGAGCAGTACTTC. Its translation is CASSGTLGTGDYEQYF. The V call is TRBV6-6, the J call TRBJ2-7; 8 nucleotides agree with TRBD1. In germline, CDR1 is MNHNY, CDR2 SVGAGI (reference sequence). Germline trimming cut 5 bases from V and 3 bases from J; bases unmatched to any gene: 12. This CDR3 is 16 amino acids long.

The V call is TRBV6-5, the J call TRBJ1-1; D unclear. The V end was cut by 8 bases, the J end by 3 bases, with 19 bases between. CDR3 length: 15 residues. The germline gives CDR1 MNHEY, CDR2 SVGAGI. CDR3 protein: CASSGAHGGYTEAFF. The CDR3, as DNA: TGTGCCAGCTCAGGCGCCCACGGCGGGTACACTGAAGCTTTCTTT.

The chain carries TRBV7-9 and TRBJ1-5, with TRBD1 identical over 8 bases. Per germline, CDR1 SEHNR and CDR2 FQNEAQ (reference sequence). With V trimmed by 5 bases and J by 7 bases, 7 bases remained unmatched. The CDR3 sequence is 14 residues long. CDR3 in DNA: TGTGCCAGCAGCCGGACAGGGTTAGGCCAGCCCCAGCATTTT. Translation gives CASSRTGLGQPQHF.